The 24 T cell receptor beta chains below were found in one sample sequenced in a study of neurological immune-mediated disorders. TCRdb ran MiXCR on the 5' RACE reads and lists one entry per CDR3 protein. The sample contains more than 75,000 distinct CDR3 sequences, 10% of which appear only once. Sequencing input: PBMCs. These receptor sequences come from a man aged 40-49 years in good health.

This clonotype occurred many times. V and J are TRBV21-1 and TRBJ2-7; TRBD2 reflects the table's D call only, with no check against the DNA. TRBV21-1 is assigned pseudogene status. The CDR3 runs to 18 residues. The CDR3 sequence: CASSLGVIRGSSSYEQYF. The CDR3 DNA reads TGTGCCAGCAGCCTAGGGGTGATTCGCGGGAGTTCCTCCTACGAGCAGTACTTC.

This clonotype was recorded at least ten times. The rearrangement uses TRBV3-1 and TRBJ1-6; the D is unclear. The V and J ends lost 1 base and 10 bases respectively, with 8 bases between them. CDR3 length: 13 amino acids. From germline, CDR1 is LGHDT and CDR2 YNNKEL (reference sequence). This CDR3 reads CASSQGRGSPLHF. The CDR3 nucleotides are TGTGCCAGCAGCCAAGGCAGAGGCTCACCCCTCCACTTT.

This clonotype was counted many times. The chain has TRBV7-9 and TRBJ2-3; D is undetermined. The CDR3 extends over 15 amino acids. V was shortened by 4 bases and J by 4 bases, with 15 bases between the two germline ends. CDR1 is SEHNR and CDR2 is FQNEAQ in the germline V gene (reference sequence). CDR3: CASSSRYPSPDTQYF. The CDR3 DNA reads TGTGCCAGCAGCTCTAGGTATCCCTCCCCAGATACGCAGTATTTT.

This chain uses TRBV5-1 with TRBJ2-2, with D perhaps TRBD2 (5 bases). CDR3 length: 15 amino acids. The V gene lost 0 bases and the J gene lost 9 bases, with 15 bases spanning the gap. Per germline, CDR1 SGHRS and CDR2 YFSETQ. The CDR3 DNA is TGCGCCAGCAGCTTGGGGCCCGGGAAGCCGCGGGAGCTGTTTTTT. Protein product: CASSLGPGKPRELFF.

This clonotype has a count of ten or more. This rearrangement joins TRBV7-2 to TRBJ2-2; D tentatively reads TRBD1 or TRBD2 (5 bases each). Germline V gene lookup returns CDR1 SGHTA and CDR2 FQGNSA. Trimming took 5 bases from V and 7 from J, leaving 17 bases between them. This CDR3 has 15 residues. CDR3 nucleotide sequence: TGTGCCAGCAGCCCTACCCGAGGGACGGTCGGGGAGCTGTTTTTT. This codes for CASSPTRGTVGELFF.

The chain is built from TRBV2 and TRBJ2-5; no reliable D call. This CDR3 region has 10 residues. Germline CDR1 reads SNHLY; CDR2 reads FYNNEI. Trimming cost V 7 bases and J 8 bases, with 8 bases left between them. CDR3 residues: CASMMGTQYF. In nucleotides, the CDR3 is TGTGCCAGCATGATGGGAACCCAGTACTTC.

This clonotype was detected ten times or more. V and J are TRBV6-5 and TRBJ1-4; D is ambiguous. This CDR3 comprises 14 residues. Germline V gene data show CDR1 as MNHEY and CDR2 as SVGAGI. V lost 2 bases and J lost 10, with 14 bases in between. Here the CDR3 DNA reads TGTGCCAGCAGTTACAGTGACCGTTTCTCAAAACTGTTTTTT. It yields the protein CASSYSDRFSKLFF.

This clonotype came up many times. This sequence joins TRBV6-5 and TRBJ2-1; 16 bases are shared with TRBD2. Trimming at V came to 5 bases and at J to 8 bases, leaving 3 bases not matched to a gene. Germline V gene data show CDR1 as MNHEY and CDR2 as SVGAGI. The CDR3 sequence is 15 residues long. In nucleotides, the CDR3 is TGTGCCAGCAGTCGGGGACTAGCGGGGGGGCATGAGCAGTTCTTC. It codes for CASSRGLAGGHEQFF.

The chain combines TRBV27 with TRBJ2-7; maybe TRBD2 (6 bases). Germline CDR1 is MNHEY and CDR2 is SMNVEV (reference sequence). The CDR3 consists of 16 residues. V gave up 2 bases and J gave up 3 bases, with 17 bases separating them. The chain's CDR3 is CASSLAPVGGYYEQYF. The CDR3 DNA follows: TGTGCCAGCAGTTTAGCGCCAGTGGGGGGATACTACGAGCAGTACTTC.

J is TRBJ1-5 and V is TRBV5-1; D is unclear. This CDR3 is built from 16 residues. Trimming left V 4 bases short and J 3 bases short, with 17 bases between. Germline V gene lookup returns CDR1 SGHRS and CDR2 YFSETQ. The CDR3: CASSVVPGRINQPQHF. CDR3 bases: TGCGCCAGCAGCGTGGTCCCAGGACGGATCAATCAGCCCCAGCATTTT.

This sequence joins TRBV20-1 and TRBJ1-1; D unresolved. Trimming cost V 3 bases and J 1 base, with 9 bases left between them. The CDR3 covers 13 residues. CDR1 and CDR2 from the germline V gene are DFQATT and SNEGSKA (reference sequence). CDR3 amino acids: CSASAFTNTEAFF. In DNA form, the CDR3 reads TGCAGTGCTAGTGCGTTTACGAACACTGAAGCTTTCTTT.

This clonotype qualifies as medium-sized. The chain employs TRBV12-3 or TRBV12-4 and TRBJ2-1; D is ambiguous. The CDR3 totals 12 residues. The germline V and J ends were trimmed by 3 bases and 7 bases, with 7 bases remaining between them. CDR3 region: CASSFPPNEQFF. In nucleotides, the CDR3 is TGTGCCAGCAGTTTCCCCCCGAATGAGCAGTTCTTC.

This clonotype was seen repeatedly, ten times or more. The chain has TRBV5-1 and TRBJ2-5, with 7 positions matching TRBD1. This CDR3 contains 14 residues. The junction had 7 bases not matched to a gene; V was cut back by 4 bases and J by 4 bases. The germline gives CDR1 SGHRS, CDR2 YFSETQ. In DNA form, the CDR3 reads TGCGCCAGCAGCCTTACAGGGGTTGGAGAGACCCAGTACTTC. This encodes CASSLTGVGETQYF.

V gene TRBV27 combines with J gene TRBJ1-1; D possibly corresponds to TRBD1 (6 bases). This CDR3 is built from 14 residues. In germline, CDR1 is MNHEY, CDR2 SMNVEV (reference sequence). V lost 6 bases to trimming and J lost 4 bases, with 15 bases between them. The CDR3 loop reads CASREQGRLTEAFF. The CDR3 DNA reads TGTGCCAGCAGGGAACAGGGTAGGCTCACTGAAGCTTTCTTT.

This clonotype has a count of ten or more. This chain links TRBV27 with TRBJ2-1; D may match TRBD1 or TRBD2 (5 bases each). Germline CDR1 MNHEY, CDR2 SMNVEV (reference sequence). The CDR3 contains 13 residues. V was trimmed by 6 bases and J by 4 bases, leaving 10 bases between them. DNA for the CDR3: TGTGCCAGCAGGTGGGACCCTTACAATGAGCAGTTCTTC. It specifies CASRWDPYNEQFF.

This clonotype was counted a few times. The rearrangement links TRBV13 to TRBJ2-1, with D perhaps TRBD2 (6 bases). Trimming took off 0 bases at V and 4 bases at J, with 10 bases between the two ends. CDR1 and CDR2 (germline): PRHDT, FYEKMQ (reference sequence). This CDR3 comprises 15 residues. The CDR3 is CASSLGPGGYNEQFF. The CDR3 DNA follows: TGTGCCAGCAGCTTAGGTCCTGGGGGGTACAATGAGCAGTTCTTC.

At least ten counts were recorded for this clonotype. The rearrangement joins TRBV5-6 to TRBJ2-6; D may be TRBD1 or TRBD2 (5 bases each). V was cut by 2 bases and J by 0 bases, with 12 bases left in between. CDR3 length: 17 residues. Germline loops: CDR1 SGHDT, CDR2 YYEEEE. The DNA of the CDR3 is TGTGCCAGCAGCTTCGGGGACCGCCGCTCTGGGGCCAACGTCCTGACTTTC. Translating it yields CASSFGDRRSGANVLTF.

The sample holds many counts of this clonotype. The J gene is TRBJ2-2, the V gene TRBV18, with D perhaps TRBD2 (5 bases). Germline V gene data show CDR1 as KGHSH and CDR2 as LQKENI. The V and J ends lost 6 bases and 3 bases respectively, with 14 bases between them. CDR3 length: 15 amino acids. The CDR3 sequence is CASSPWTPDTGELFF. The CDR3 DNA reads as TGTGCCAGCTCGCCTTGGACTCCTGACACCGGGGAGCTGTTTTTT.

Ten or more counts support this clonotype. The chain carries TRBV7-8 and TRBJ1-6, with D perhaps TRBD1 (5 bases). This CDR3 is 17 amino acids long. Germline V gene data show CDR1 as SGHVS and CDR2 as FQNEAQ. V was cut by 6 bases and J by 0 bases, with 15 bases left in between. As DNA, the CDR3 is TGTGCCAGCAGTCCACTGAATAGGGGCTCCTATAATTCACCCCTCCACTTT. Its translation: CASSPLNRGSYNSPLHF. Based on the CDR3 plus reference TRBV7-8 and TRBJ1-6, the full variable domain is GAGVSQSPRYKVAKRGQDVALRCDPISGHVSLFWYQQALGQGPEFLTYFQNEAQLDKSGLPSDRFFAERPEGSVSTLKIQRTQQEDSAVYLCASSPLNRGSYNSPLHFGNGTRLTVT.

The chain's CDR3 is CASSVGVTTNTEAFF. The CDR3 DNA reads as TGTGCCAGCAGCGTAGGGGTTACCACGAACACTGAAGCTTTCTTT. The rearrangement uses TRBV9 and TRBJ1-1; D is ambiguous. Germline V gene lookup returns CDR1 SGDLS and CDR2 YYNGEE. V dropped 0 bases and J dropped 1 base, with 10 bases sitting between them. This CDR3 is built from 15 residues.

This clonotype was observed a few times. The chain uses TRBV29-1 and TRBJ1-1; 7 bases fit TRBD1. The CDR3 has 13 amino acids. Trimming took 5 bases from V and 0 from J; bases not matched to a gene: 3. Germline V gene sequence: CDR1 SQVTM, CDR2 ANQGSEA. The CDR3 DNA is TGCAGCGTTATGGGACAGATGAACACTGAAGCTTTCTTT. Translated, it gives CSVMGQMNTEAFF.

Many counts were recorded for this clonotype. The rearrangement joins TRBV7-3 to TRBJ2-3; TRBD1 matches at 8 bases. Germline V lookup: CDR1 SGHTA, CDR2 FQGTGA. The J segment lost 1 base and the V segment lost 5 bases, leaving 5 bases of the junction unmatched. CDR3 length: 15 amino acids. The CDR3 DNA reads TGTGCCAGCAGCCCACAGGGGGGAGGCACAGATACGCAGTATTTT. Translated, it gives CASSPQGGGTDTQYF.

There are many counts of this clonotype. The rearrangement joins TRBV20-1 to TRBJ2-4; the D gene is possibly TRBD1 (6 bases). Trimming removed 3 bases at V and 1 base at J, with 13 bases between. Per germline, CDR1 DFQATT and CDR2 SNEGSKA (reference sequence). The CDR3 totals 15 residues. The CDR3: CSAREQGMAKNIQYF. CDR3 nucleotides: TGCAGTGCTAGGGAACAGGGTATGGCCAAAAACATTCAGTACTTC.

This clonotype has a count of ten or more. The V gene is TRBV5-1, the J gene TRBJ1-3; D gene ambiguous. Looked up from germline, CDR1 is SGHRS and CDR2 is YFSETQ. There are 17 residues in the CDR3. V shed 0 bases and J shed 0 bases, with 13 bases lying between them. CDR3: CASSLVGPSNSGNTIYF. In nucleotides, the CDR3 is TGCGCCAGCAGCTTGGTCGGGCCTTCTAACTCTGGAAACACCATATATTTT. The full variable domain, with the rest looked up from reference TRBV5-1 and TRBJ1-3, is KAGVTQTPRYLIKTRGQQVTLSCSPISGHRSVSWYQQTPGQGLQFLFEYFSETQRNKGNFPGRFSGRQFSNSRSEMNVSTLELGDSALYLCASSLVGPSNSGNTIYFGEGSWLTVV.